The 6 T cell receptor beta chains below come from one sample, sequenced in a study of T cells after posttransplantation cyclophosphamide. The table came from immunoSEQ multiplex PCR; TCRdb's copy has only in-frame clones and leaves some out. The sample holds tens of thousands of clones, approximately 92% seen once. The sequenced sample was PBMCs. The receptors here all came from a woman aged 25 to 45 in good health and a related stem cell transplant donor.

As concerns this clone: At one boundary the junction diverges from the germline segment, which might be a read error. The chain has TRBV5-4 and TRBJ2-7, with 8 bases aligning to TRBD2. The germline V gene encodes CDR1 SGHNT and CDR2 YYREEE (reference sequence). This CDR3 is built from 17 residues. Written as DNA, the CDR3 is TGTGCCAGCAGCTTGGCCGGGAGGGGTGGAAGCTCCCACGAGCAGTACTTC. As protein: CASSLAGRGGSSHEQYF.

The chain has TRBV19 and TRBJ1-5; perhaps TRBD1 as D (6 bases). Germline V CDR1 and CDR2: LNHDA, SQIVND (reference sequence). Trimming left V 6 bases short and J 5 bases short, with 11 bases between. The CDR3 runs to 13 residues. This CDR3 is CASRGQFDQPQHF. Written as DNA, the CDR3 is TGTGCCAGTAGAGGACAGTTTGATCAGCCCCAGCATTTT. Based on the CDR3 plus reference TRBV19 and TRBJ1-5, the full variable domain is DGGITQSPKYLFRKEGQNVTLSCEQNLNHDAMYWYRQDPGQGLRLIYYSQIVNDFQKGDIAEGYSVSREKKESFPLTVTSAQKNPTAFYLCASRGQFDQPQHFGDGTRLSIL.

V is TRBV2 and J is TRBJ1-1; maybe TRBD1 (5 bases). This CDR3 has 13 amino acids. Trimming took 3 bases from V and 4 from J, leaving 9 bases between them. Germline V gene lookup returns CDR1 SNHLY and CDR2 FYNNEI. The CDR3 coding sequence is TGTGCCAGCAGTGACAGGAGGGGCACTGAAGCTTTCTTT. This encodes CASSDRRGTEAFF.

The chain uses TRBV4-2 and TRBJ1-3; D uncertain. This CDR3 comprises 13 residues. Germline CDR1 is LGHNA and CDR2 is YNFKEQ. V gave up 0 bases and J gave up 6 bases, with 6 bases separating them. For the CDR3, the DNA is TGTGCCAGCAGCCAAGATCTAACAAACACCATATATTTT. It translates to CASSQDLTNTIYF.

V gene TRBV28 combines with J gene TRBJ1-5; no definite D call. V lost 5 bases to trimming and J lost 7 bases, with 18 bases between them. This CDR3 comprises 15 residues. The germline V gene has CDR1 MDHEN and CDR2 SYDVKM. CDR3 nucleotides: TGTGCCAGCAGTCCCCCCACCAGTGTGCGACAGCCCCAGCATTTT. It yields the protein CASSPPTSVRQPQHF. Drawing the rest from reference TRBV28 and TRBJ1-5, the complete variable domain is DVKVTQSSRYLVKRTGEKVFLECVQDMDHENMFWYRQDPGLGLRLIYFSYDVKMKEKGDIPEGYSVSREKKERFSLILESASTNQTSMYLCASSPPTSVRQPQHFGDGTRLSIL.

This clone was seen a handful of times. The chain joins TRBV2 to TRBJ2-1; 11 bases map to TRBD2. With V trimmed by 5 bases and J by 2 bases, 2 bases remained unmatched. Germline V gene data show CDR1 as SNHLY and CDR2 as FYNNEI. The length of the CDR3 is 15 residues. The DNA for the CDR3 is TGTGCCAGCAGTATTAGCGGGGGGGCCTACAATGAGCAGTTCTTC. This encodes CASSISGGAYNEQFF. The full variable domain, with the rest looked up from reference TRBV2 and TRBJ2-1, is EPEVTQTPSHQVTQMGQEVILRCVPISNHLYFYWYRQILGQKVEFLVSFYNNEISEKSEIFDDQFSVERPDGSNFTLKIRSTKLEDSAMYFCASSISGGAYNEQFFGPGTRLTVL.